This is a list of T cell receptor beta chains from one sample in a study of blood T cell repertoires in COVID-19. The protocol was immunoSEQ multiplex PCR, while the TCRdb copy is restricted to in-frame clones and leaves out a portion. Of 450,000 or so clones in the sample, 75% to 90% were seen once. Sequencing was performed on peripheral blood. These receptor sequences come from a woman aged 40 to 50 with COVID-19, enrolled during active disease. Each CDR3 is given with its conserved first and last residue. The order of the fields is V gene, J gene, clone size, D gene, CDR3 protein, CDR3 DNA. D genes are given only for firm matches. Clone size is shown for a subset of rows, as once, few, many or a class of expanded clone.

v_gene: TRBV27; j_gene: TRBJ2-1; abundance: -; d_gene: TRBD1; CDR3aa: CASSPGTGPYYNEQFF; CDR3nt: TGTGCCAGCAGCCCCGGGACAGGACCCTACTACAATGAGCAGTTCTTC
v_gene: TRBV5-1; j_gene: TRBJ2-7; abundance: -; d_gene: -; CDR3aa: CASSLAVSSYEQYF; CDR3nt: TGCGCCAGCAGCTTGGCGGTGTCTTCCTACGAGCAGTACTTC
v_gene: TRBV6-5; j_gene: TRBJ1-2; abundance: -; d_gene: -; CDR3aa: CASSYSANRYDYGYTF; CDR3nt: TGTGCCAGCAGTTACTCCGCGAATCGTTATGACTATGGCTACACCTTC
v_gene: TRBV20-1; j_gene: TRBJ2-1; abundance: -; d_gene: TRBD2; CDR3aa: CSAKREEQFF; CDR3nt: TGCAGTGCCAAGCGGGAGGAGCAGTTCTTC
v_gene: TRBV6-4; j_gene: TRBJ1-2; abundance: -; d_gene: -; CDR3aa: CASSDRWDGGKFPNGYTF; CDR3nt: TGTGCCAGCAGTGACCGGTGGGACGGGGGAAAGTTCCCTAATGGCTACACCTTC
v_gene: TRBV11-2; j_gene: TRBJ1-1; abundance: -; d_gene: TRBD1; CDR3aa: CASSFPPGQQNTEAFF; CDR3nt: TGTGCCAGCAGCTTCCCACCGGGACAGCAGAACACTGAAGCTTTCTTT
v_gene: TRBV11-2; j_gene: TRBJ1-4; abundance: -; d_gene: -; CDR3aa: CASSFQGTGSEKLFF; CDR3nt: TGTGCCAGCAGCTTCCAGGGGACCGGGTCTGAAAAACTGTTTTTT
v_gene: TRBV18; j_gene: TRBJ1-2; abundance: -; d_gene: TRBD1; CDR3aa: CASSPGTGVNGYTF; CDR3nt: TGTGCCAGCTCACCAGGGACAGGGGTTAATGGCTACACCTTC
v_gene: TRBV4-3; j_gene: TRBJ2-3; abundance: once; d_gene: TRBD1; CDR3aa: CASSLRTGWEDTQYF; CDR3nt: TGCGCCAGCAGCCTTCGGACAGGGTGGGAAGATACGCAGTATTTT
v_gene: TRBV5-1; j_gene: TRBJ2-7; abundance: -; d_gene: TRBD2; CDR3aa: CASSTGTSGIYSYEQYF; CDR3nt: TGCGCCAGCAGCACCGGGACTAGCGGGATTTACTCCTACGAGCAGTACTTC
v_gene: TRBV4-3; j_gene: TRBJ2-1; abundance: -; d_gene: -; CDR3aa: CASSWSEEARGEQFF; CDR3nt: TGCGCCAGCAGCTGGAGTGAGGAGGCCCGGGGTGAGCAGTTCTTC
v_gene: TRBV6-2/TRBV6-3; j_gene: TRBJ1-1; abundance: -; d_gene: -; CDR3aa: CASSYRLGAAANTEAFF; CDR3nt: TGTGCCAGCAGTTACAGGTTGGGTGCGGCGGCGAACACTGAAGCTTTCTTT
v_gene: TRBV27; j_gene: TRBJ1-3; abundance: once; d_gene: -; CDR3aa: CASSGGGPLGNTIYF; CDR3nt: TGTGCCAGCAGTGGGGGGGGGCCCCTGGGAAACACCATATATTTT
v_gene: TRBV19; j_gene: TRBJ2-1; abundance: -; d_gene: -; CDR3aa: CASSMGGLKYNEQFF; CDR3nt: TGTGCCAGTAGTATGGGCGGGCTGAAGTACAATGAGCAGTTCTTC
v_gene: TRBV14; j_gene: TRBJ2-5; abundance: -; d_gene: -; CDR3aa: CASSQNRETQYF; CDR3nt: TGTGCCAGCAGCCAGAACCGGGAGACCCAGTACTTC
v_gene: TRBV19; j_gene: TRBJ1-1; abundance: -; d_gene: -; CDR3aa: CASSINSAGQNTEAFF; CDR3nt: TGTGCCAGTAGTATAAACTCGGCAGGACAAAACACTGAAGCTTTCTTT
v_gene: TRBV7-3; j_gene: TRBJ2-2; abundance: -; d_gene: -; CDR3aa: CASSLGTGINTGELFF; CDR3nt: TGTGCCAGCAGCTTGGGTACGGGGATTAACACCGGGGAGCTGTTTTTT
v_gene: TRBV4-1; j_gene: TRBJ1-2; abundance: few; d_gene: -; CDR3aa: CASSQALREGGYTF; CDR3nt: TGCGCCAGCAGCCAGGCTCTGAGGGAGGGCGGCTACACCTTC
v_gene: TRBV4-3; j_gene: TRBJ2-7; abundance: -; d_gene: TRBD1; CDR3aa: CASSQETGGSYEQYF; CDR3nt: TGCGCCAGCAGCCAAGAGACAGGGGGCTCCTACGAGCAGTACTTC
v_gene: TRBV6-5; j_gene: TRBJ2-1; abundance: -; d_gene: -; CDR3aa: CASSLQGGLEQFF; CDR3nt: TGTGCCAGCAGTTTACAGGGAGGGCTTGAGCAGTTCTTC
v_gene: TRBV7-9; j_gene: TRBJ1-3; abundance: -; d_gene: -; CDR3aa: CASSLGSLPGTIYF; CDR3nt: TGTGCCAGCAGCTTAGGGTCCCTGCCAGGCACCATATATTTT
v_gene: TRBV6-2/TRBV6-3; j_gene: TRBJ2-5; abundance: -; d_gene: TRBD2; CDR3aa: CASSLAGSETQYF; CDR3nt: TGTGCCAGCAGTCTAGCGGGGTCGGAGACCCAGTACTTC
v_gene: TRBV27; j_gene: TRBJ2-1; abundance: -; d_gene: TRBD2; CDR3aa: CASSLVLAGGISYNEQFF; CDR3nt: TGTGCCAGCAGTTTAGTCTTGGCGGGAGGGATCTCCTACAATGAGCAGTTCTTC
v_gene: TRBV7-9; j_gene: TRBJ2-3; abundance: -; d_gene: -; CDR3aa: CASSLFQGTDTQYF; CDR3nt: TGTGCCAGCAGCTTATTCCAGGGGACAGATACGCAGTATTTT